The clone carrying this T cell receptor beta chain was seen a few times. V lost 3 bases to trimming and J lost 0 bases, with 14 bases between them. This CDR3 spans 16 amino acids. Germline V gene data show CDR1 as KGHSH and CDR2 as LQKENI. Semi-nested PCR with Nested Universal Primer A followed constant-region reverse priming of full-length variable regions. In TCRdb, the 5' RACE reads were re-called with MiXCR into one record per CDR3 protein. Among under 60,000 distinct CDR3 sequences listed, roughly 30% were seen once. Specimen: naive CD4+ T cells sorted from blood. Stated subset: naive CD4+ T cells, CD4+CD45RA+CD25-. This chain connects TRBV18 to TRBJ1-1, with a tentative D call TRBD1 (5 bases). The receptor was derived from a female donor with breast cancer. CDR3: CASSPPGRALNTEAFF. The CDR3 coding sequence is TGTGCCAGCTCACCGCCAGGGAGAGCATTGAACACTGAAGCTTTCTTT.